Below are 7 T cell receptor beta chains sequenced from a single sample in a study of T cells in Graves' hyperthyroidism and ophthalmopathy. Researchers amplified the TCR beta CDR3 regions from RNA transcripts. The study used the HTBI primer set for a first-round RT-PCR of the TCR CDR3. Each CDR3 protein is one row after TCRdb ran MiXCR on the multiplex PCR reads. Altogether roughly 710,000 distinct CDR3 sequences are present, 35% being singletons, with the ten largest covering more than 25%. Sequenced sample: blood. The source is a woman aged 35 to 49 with Graves' hyperthyroidism.

There are a few counts of this clonotype. The chain is built from TRBV2 and TRBJ1-5; 7 bases fit TRBD1. The CDR3 length is 15 residues. CDR1 SNHLY and CDR2 FYNNEI come from the germline V gene. The junction had 16 bases not matched to a gene; V was cut back by 8 bases and J by 9 bases. CDR3 protein: CASAPGQSPWGPQHF. The CDR3 nucleotides read TGTGCCAGCGCTCCGGGACAGAGTCCTTGGGGGCCCCAGCATTTT.

The rearrangement joins TRBV18 to TRBJ2-5; no reliable D call. V lost 1 base and J lost 4, with 13 bases in between. Germline CDR1 is KGHSH and CDR2 is LQKENI. This CDR3 is 15 amino acids long. CDR3 bases: TGTGCCAGCTCACCACTCAGGAAACCCGTAGAGACCCAGTACTTC. Amino acid sequence: CASSPLRKPVETQYF.

The chain is built from TRBV4-1 and TRBJ1-6; D is unclear. Germline CDR1 is MGHRA and CDR2 is YSYEKL. The CDR3 consists of 15 residues. V shed 1 base and J shed 7 bases, with 11 bases lying between them. CDR3 bases: TGCGCCAGCAGCCAAGGACCTGCGGACAATTCACCCCTCCACTTT. It codes for CASSQGPADNSPLHF.

The table lists this clonotype with many counts. The chain uses TRBV4-3 and TRBJ2-7; tentative D call: TRBD1 (5 bases). The V gene lost 2 bases and the J gene lost 6 bases, with 11 bases spanning the gap. The CDR3 has 13 amino acids. The V gene's germline CDR1 is LGHNA and CDR2 YSLEER. The CDR3 loop is CASSQSGQREQYF. For the CDR3, the DNA is TGCGCCAGCAGCCAATCAGGACAACGCGAGCAGTACTTC.

CDR3 protein: CASSQFGVNTEAFF. The DNA of the CDR3 is TGCGCCAGCAGCCAATTTGGAGTGAACACTGAAGCTTTCTTT. The J gene is TRBJ1-1, the V gene TRBV4-1, with D uncertain. Germline V gene lookup returns CDR1 MGHRA and CDR2 YSYEKL. CDR3 length: 14 residues. V lost 2 bases to trimming and J lost 0 bases, with 7 bases between them.

This clonotype has just a few counts. The chain couples TRBV7-2 to TRBJ2-7; maybe TRBD1 (6 bases). Germline-derived CDR1 and CDR2 are SGHTA and FQGNSA. Trimming left V 3 bases short and J 6 bases short, with 18 bases between. The CDR3 runs to 15 residues. The CDR3 DNA follows: TGTGCCAGCAGCTTTGGGGGCGCTTCTTTCTCCGAGCAGTACTTC. Translation: CASSFGGASFSEQYF.

The genes are TRBV6-6 and TRBJ2-7, with a possible D match to TRBD1 (5 bases). CDR3 length: 13 amino acids. CDR1 and CDR2 from the germline V gene are MNHNY and SVGAGI (reference sequence). V shed 5 bases and J shed 3 bases, with 11 bases lying between them. The CDR3 here is CASSQQDRYEQYF. The CDR3 DNA reads as TGTGCCAGCAGTCAACAGGACCGCTACGAGCAGTACTTC.